This TCR beta chain was found in a study of regulatory T cells in long-lasting Graves disease. This clonotype was observed a few times. The antigen remains unidentified. V lost 3 bases and J 1 base, leaving 3 bases between the germline ends. The germline V gene has CDR1 SQVTM and CDR2 ANQGSEA. This CDR3 contains 11 residues. iRepertoire HTBI primers and Arm-PCR of CDR3 regions built TCR beta libraries. TCRdb called the multiplex PCR reads again in MiXCR, with one record for every CDR3 protein. The table lists 650,000 to 850,000 distinct CDR3 sequences, approximately 31% of them singletons. Documented time point: persistent/refractory GD, antithyroid drugs over 5 years with positive TRAb. There was RNA extracted from PBMCs, and the TCR library was made from it. Study findings and constraints: Researchers examined only peripheral blood and not thyroid tissue. Favored gene segments in persistent disease were TRBV28, TRBJ1-2 and TRBJ2-5. Patients with persistent disease shared fewer than 3,500 public clonotypes, outpacing the 966 shared by new patients.

The V gene is TRBV29-1, the J gene TRBJ1-1; no firm D call. The sample here was peripheral blood mononuclear cells (PBMCs), taken when the disease was refractory, from a patient treated with antithyroid drugs. This sequence originates from a female donor with Graves disease. The CDR3 nucleotides read TGCAGCGTTGACGAGAACACTGAAGCTTTCTTT. It is translated as CSVDENTEAFF.